What follows is one T cell receptor (beta chain) and its context. Its antigen is not known. These data come from a study of T cell responses to AZD1222 COVID-19 vaccine. General study findings and limits: Per reports, nearly half of all spike-specific TCRs target regions that are unmutated in variants. Donors were mostly white British, more females; clonal diversity possibly underestimated. Baseline serostatus was positive in only six AZD1222 recipients. The CD4 TCRs associated with vaccination extended across spike and predominated at 160-218 and 743-854.

The germline gives CDR1 SGHDT, CDR2 YYEEEE. The CDR3 runs 17 residues. V gave up 1 base and J gave up 5 bases; unmatched junction bases: 5. Profiling relied on immunoSEQ multiplex PCR, and the TCRdb table lists in-frame clones only, not all of them. In the table there are more than 90,000 clones, 85% to 90% of which are singletons. The chain combines TRBV5-6 with TRBJ2-3, with 15 bases that match TRBD2. This TCR was sampled from an adult who received the AZD1222 COVID-19 vaccine. The sequenced sample was peripheral blood, obtained 28 days after the second AZD1222 dose. The CDR3 protein is CASSLWTSGRALDTQYF. Here the CDR3 DNA reads TGTGCCAGCAGCTTGTGGACTAGCGGGAGGGCCTTAGATACGCAGTATTTT.